The 6 T cell receptor beta chains in this list originate from one sample, sequenced in a study of blood T cell repertoires in COVID-19. Using immunoSEQ multiplex PCR, the repertoire was profiled, and TCRdb retains in-frame clones only, with some absent. The profile covers approximately 100,000 clones, with about 85% appearing a single time and 2% to 2.5% taken by the ten largest. What was sequenced was peripheral blood. Every receptor here comes from a human donor in a cohort sampled during active COVID-19.

This clone was seen only once. The chain uses TRBV10-3 and TRBJ2-4, with a tentative D call TRBD2 (6 bases). Germline CDR1 reads ENHRY; CDR2 reads SYGVKD. The CDR3 contains 16 residues. The V and J ends lost 3 bases and 13 bases respectively, with 25 bases between them. In DNA form, the CDR3 reads TGTGCCATCAGTGACCCGCCGGGACTCACTCCCCCATTCCAGTACTTC. Its translation: CAISDPPGLTPPFQYF.

This clone was observed once. This chain joins TRBV28 and TRBJ2-5; D might be TRBD1 (6 bases). Germline CDR1 reads MDHEN; CDR2 reads SYDVKM. The CDR3 has 16 residues. The germline V and J ends were trimmed by 2 bases and 1 base, with 14 bases remaining between them. CDR3 in DNA: TGTGCCAGCAGTTTAAGCTCTGAGGACAGCCAAGAGACCCAGTACTTC. Amino acid sequence: CASSLSSEDSQETQYF. Full variable domain (outside the CDR3, taken from reference TRBV28 and TRBJ2-5): DVKVTQSSRYLVKRTGEKVFLECVQDMDHENMFWYRQDPGLGLRLIYFSYDVKMKEKGDIPEGYSVSREKKERFSLILESASTNQTSMYLCASSLSSEDSQETQYFGPGTRLLVL.

V gene TRBV3-1 (or the pseudogene TRBV3-2) combines with J gene TRBJ2-5; 8 bases are shared with TRBD2. CDR1 LGHDT and CDR2 YNNKEL come from the germline V gene (reference sequence). Trimming removed 2 bases from V and 2 bases from J; junction bases left unmatched: 4. This CDR3 is 15 amino acids long. CDR3 in DNA: TGTGCCAGCAGCCAATATAGCGGGGCACAAGAGACCCAGTACTTC. Protein product: CASSQYSGAQETQYF.

The V gene is TRBV10-3, the J gene TRBJ1-3; D is ambiguous. V lost 0 bases, J lost 3 bases, and 18 bases lay in between. Germline CDR1 ENHRY, CDR2 SYGVKD. The CDR3 has 18 residues. The CDR3: CAISESSSYRVVGNTIYF. The CDR3 DNA is TGTGCCATCAGTGAGTCCTCCTCGTACAGAGTTGTTGGAAACACCATATATTTT.

This CDR3 reads CASSQDVGRPKAFF. In nucleotides, the CDR3 is TGTGCCAGCAGCCAAGATGTTGGCAGGCCAAAAGCTTTCTTT. The chain links TRBV14 to TRBJ1-1; D gene uncertain. V lost 0 bases and J 9 bases, leaving 14 bases between the germline ends. Per germline, CDR1 SGHDN and CDR2 FVKESK. The CDR3 is 14 amino acids.

This clone was counted a few times. V gene TRBV4-3 combines with J gene TRBJ1-6; no clear D gene. CDR1 LGHNA and CDR2 YSLEER come from the germline V gene. This CDR3 is 18 amino acids long. The ends were cut back, 0 bases at V and 8 bases at J, with 20 bases in the middle. CDR3 bases: TGCGCCAGCAGCCAAGAAAGGCAGGCCCAACTTAACTATTCACCCCTCCACTTT. Translation gives CASSQERQAQLNYSPLHF.